These T cell receptor beta chains were read from a single sample in a study of blood T cell repertoires in COVID-19. Profiled with immunoSEQ multiplex PCR; TCRdb holds only in-frame clones, not every one. This table holds 130,000 to 150,000 clones, 82% found once. Source material: peripheral blood. These TCRs come from a human donor with acute or convalescent COVID-19. The donor label of this sample is uncertain. The CDR3 runs from the conserved cysteine through the conserved F or W. D genes are given only for firm matches. Some rows have no size entry. The others give once, few or many, or a class for an expanded clone.

.	TRBD1	TRBJ1-4	TRBV9	TGTGCCAGCAGCGCGCAGGGGGCGCGTGAGGAAAAACTGTTTTTT	CASSAQGAREEKLFF
.	TRBD1	TRBJ1-4	TRBV10-2	TGCGCCAGCTACCCCGGGCAGGGGGCGGGTAAACTGTTTTTT	CASYPGQGAGKLFF
.	.	TRBJ2-2	TRBV3-1/TRBV3-2	TGTGCCAGCAAGCGTGCGCGGGTCGGGCCCGGGGAGCTGTTTTTT	CASKRARVGPGELFF
.	.	TRBJ1-4	TRBV7-9	TGTGCCAGCAGCTTAGGACAGGCCAATGAAAAACTGTTTTTT	CASSLGQANEKLFF
once	.	TRBJ1-1	TRBV10-3	TGTGCCATCAGTGAGGGCAACAGGGCCAACACTGAAGCTTTCTTT	CAISEGNRANTEAFF
.	.	TRBJ2-1	TRBV6-5	TGTGCCAGCAGTTCCTCCAGGGGTTACAATGAGCAGTTCTTC	CASSSSRGYNEQFF
.	.	TRBJ1-1	TRBV18	TGTGCCAGCTCACCGCAAGGGGACACTGAAGCTTTCTTT	CASSPQGDTEAFF
.	.	TRBJ1-5	TRBV30	TGTGCCTGGAGTCGGGCAGGGGGCAATCAGCCCCAGCATTTT	CAWSRAGGNQPQHF
.	.	TRBJ1-6	TRBV7-2	TGTGCCAGCAGCTTAGGGGGGGGGTCTAATAATTCACCCCTCCACTTT	CASSLGGGSNNSPLHF
.	.	TRBJ1-6	TRBV28	TGTGCCAGCAGTTCTGGGATGGGGGGGGATAATTCACCCCTCCACTTT	CASSSGMGGDNSPLHF